This T cell receptor (beta chain) was captured in a study of shared clonotypes between healthy human individuals. Trimming at V came to 8 bases and at J to 1 base, leaving 12 bases not matched to a gene. CDR3 length: 16 amino acids. The germline V gene encodes CDR1 SGHAT and CDR2 FQNNGV. Deep level was the assay's run setting. Here immunoSEQ multiplex PCR was the method, and the copy in TCRdb shows in-frame clones only, minus some. This sample has around 1.4 million clones, with around 98.5% found just once. Study-level findings and limits: Among the subsets, naive ones generally showed larger estimated richness than memory ones. Clonotypes shared by all four sorted-subset donors had higher generation probabilities than non-shared clonotypes.

In regard to this clone: Antigen: not known.

Sequencing was done on a sample of naive CD4+ T cells sorted from blood. Sample subset: CD45RA+ positively selected. This sequence originates from a man younger than 40 in good health. This sequence joins TRBV11-2 and TRBJ2-5, with 8 bases matching TRBD2. The CDR3 is CASRGGLAGFQETQYF. In nucleotides, the CDR3 is TGTGCCAGCCGGGGGGGGCTAGCGGGTTTCCAAGAGACCCAGTACTTC.